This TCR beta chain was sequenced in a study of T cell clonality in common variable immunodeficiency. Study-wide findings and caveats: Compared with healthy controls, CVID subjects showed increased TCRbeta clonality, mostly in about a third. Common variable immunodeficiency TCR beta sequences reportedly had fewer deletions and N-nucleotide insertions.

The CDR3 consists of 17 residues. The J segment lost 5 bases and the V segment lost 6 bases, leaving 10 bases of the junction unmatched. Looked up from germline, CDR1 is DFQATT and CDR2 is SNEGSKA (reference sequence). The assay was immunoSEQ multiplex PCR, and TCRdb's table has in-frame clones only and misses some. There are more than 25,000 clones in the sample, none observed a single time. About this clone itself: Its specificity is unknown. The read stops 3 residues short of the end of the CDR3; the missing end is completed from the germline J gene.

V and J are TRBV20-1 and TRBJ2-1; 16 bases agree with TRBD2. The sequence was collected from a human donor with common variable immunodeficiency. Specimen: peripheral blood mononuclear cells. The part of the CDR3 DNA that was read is TGCAGTGCCGGGACTAGCGGGAGGGTTAAAAATAACAATGAG. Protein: CSAGTSGRVKNNNE. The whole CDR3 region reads CSAGTSGRVKNNNEQFF.